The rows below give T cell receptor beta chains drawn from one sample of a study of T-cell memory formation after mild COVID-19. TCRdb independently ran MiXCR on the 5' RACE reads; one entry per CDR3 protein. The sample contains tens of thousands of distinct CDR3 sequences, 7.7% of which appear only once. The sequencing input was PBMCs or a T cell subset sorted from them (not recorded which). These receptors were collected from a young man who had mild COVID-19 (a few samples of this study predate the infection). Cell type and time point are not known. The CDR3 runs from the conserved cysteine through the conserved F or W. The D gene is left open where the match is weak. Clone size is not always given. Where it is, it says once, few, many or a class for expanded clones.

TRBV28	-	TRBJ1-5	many	TGTGCCAGCAGCCGGGGCGGAGGGGCCTTTGGTCAGCCCCAGCATTTT	CASSRGGGAFGQPQHF
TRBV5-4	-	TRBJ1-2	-	TGTGCCAGCAGTCCTGACAGGAAACTTTATGGCTACACCTTC	CASSPDRKLYGYTF
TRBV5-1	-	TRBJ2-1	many	TGCGCCAGCAGCTTGGGACAGGCAGCATGGAATGAGCAGTTCTTC	CASSLGQAAWNEQFF
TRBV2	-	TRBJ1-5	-	TGTGCCAGCAGGCCCGGAGGTAGCAATCAGCCCCAGCATTTT	CASRPGGSNQPQHF
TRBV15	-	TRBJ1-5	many	TGTGCCACCAGCCGCCCCGGGATCAATCAGCCCCAGCATTTT	CATSRPGINQPQHF
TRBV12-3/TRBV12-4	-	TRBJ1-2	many	TGTGCCAGCACCCTCCAGACCGGGGTTAACTATGGCTACACCTTC	CASTLQTGVNYGYTF
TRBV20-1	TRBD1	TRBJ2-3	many	TGCAGTGCCATTCCGGGACAGGGTACTTATACGCAGTATTTT	CSAIPGQGTYTQYF
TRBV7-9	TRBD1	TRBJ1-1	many	TGTGCCAGCTTTGGGGACAGGTTGAACACTGAAGCTTTCTTT	CASFGDRLNTEAFF
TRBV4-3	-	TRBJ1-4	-	TGCGCCAGCAGCCGAGAGACCCTTGCAACTAATGAAAAACTGTTTTTT	CASSRETLATNEKLFF
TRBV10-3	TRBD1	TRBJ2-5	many	TGTGCCATCAGTGACCCGGTGGGACAGATCCAAGAGACCCAGTACTTC	CAISDPVGQIQETQYF
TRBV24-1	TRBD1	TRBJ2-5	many	TGTGCCACCAGTGATAGACAGGGGGCTGCGGAGACCCAGTACTTC	CATSDRQGAAETQYF
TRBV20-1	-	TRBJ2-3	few	TGCAGTGCTAGAGATCCGGTTGGGTACGCAGATACGCAGTATTTT	CSARDPVGYADTQYF
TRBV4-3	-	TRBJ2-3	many	TGCGCCAGCAGCCAACAAGTAGTAGGTCAGGCAGATACGCAGTATTTT	CASSQQVVGQADTQYF
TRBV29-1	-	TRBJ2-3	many	TGCAGCGTCGAGGAGGCGGACAGGAGGGGAGATACGCAGTATTTT	CSVEEADRRGDTQYF
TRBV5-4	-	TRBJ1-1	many	TGTGCCAGCAGCTTTGGGGGCAGTGACACTGAAGCTTTCTTT	CASSFGGSDTEAFF
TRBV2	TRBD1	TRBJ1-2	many	TGTGCCAGCAGGGACAGGGGGCCTGGCTACACCTTC	CASRDRGPGYTF
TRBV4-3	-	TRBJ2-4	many	TGCGCCAGCAGCCAAAGCCGAGGGACCAAAAACATTCAGTACTTC	CASSQSRGTKNIQYF
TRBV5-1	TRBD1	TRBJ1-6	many	TGCGCCAGCAGCACGGGACAGGGGAATTCACCCCTCCACTTT	CASSTGQGNSPLHF
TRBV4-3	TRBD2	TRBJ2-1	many	TGCGCCAGCAGCCATCCCCGACTAGCGGGTTTCTACAATGAGCAGTTCTTC	CASSHPRLAGFYNEQFF
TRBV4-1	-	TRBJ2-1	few	TGCGCCAGCAGCCAAGAACAGACCTATGAGCAGTTCTTC	CASSQEQTYEQFF
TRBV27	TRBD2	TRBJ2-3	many	TGTGCCAGCAGCCGGGGGGGGCAGACAGATACGCAGTATTTT	CASSRGGQTDTQYF
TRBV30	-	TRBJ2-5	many	TGTGCCTGGAATCAGGAAGAGACCCAGTACTTC	CAWNQEETQYF
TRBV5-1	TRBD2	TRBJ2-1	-	TGCGCCAGCAGCTTGGATCTAGCGGGAGGTCGGGAGCAGTTCTTC	CASSLDLAGGREQFF
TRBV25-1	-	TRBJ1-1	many	TGTGCCAGCAGTGAATATAGACAGAACACTGAAGCTTTCTTT	CASSEYRQNTEAFF
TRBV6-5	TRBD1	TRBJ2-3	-	TGTGCCAGCAGTGGACAGGGATGGGATACGCAGTATTTT	CASSGQGWDTQYF
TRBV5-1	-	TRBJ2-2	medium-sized	TGCGCCAGCAGCTCGAACGGGGCTAACGCGAACACCGGGGAGCTGTTTTTT	CASSSNGANANTGELFF
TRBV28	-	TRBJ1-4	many	TGTGCCAGCAGCCCATTTGGCACAGGGCGGGGACGTGGGGAAAAACTGTTTTTT	CASSPFGTGRGRGEKLFF
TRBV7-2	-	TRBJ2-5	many	TGTGCCAGCAGCGCCCGCGGGTGGGGCCAAGAGACCCAGTACTTC	CASSARGWGQETQYF
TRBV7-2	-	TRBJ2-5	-	TGTGCCAGCAGCTTACGCAGGGTCGCGGAGACCCAGTACTTC	CASSLRRVAETQYF
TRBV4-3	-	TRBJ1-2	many	TGCGCCAGCAGCCAAGTGGAAGGGGCAGGAGGCTACACCTTC	CASSQVEGAGGYTF
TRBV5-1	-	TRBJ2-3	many	TGCGCCAGCAGCTCCGAGGGAGCAGATACGCAGTATTTT	CASSSEGADTQYF
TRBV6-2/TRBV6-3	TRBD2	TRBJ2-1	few	TGTGCCAGCAGTTACTCACTAGCGGGGGGCAATGAGCAGTTCTTC	CASSYSLAGGNEQFF
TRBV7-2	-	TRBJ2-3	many	TGTGCCAGCAGCTGGCTTAGGGATACGCAGTATTTT	CASSWLRDTQYF
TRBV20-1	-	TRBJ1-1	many	TGCAGTGCTAGGGGCGCCGGGTCTTACACTGAAGCTTTCTTT	CSARGAGSYTEAFF
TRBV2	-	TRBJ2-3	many	TGTGCCAGCAGTGAAGCGCCCTCAACTAGCACAGATACGCAGTATTTT	CASSEAPSTSTDTQYF
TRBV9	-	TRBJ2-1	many	TGTGCCAGCAGCGTAGCCGGGACATACAATGAGCAGTTCTTC	CASSVAGTYNEQFF
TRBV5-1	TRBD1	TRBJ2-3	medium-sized	TGCGCCAGCAGCCCCGGGACAGGGGGGACAGATACGCAGTATTTT	CASSPGTGGTDTQYF
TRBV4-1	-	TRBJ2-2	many	TGCGCCAGCAGCCGGACGAGACAGGCCAACACCGGGGAGCTGTTTTTT	CASSRTRQANTGELFF
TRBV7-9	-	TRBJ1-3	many	TGTGCCAGCAGTTGGACAGCCTCTGGAAACACCATATATTTT	CASSWTASGNTIYF
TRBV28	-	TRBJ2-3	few	TGTGCCAGCAGTGACACAGATACGCAGTATTTT	CASSDTDTQYF
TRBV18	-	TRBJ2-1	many	TGTGCCAGCTCACCTATCGGAGACAATGAGCAGTTCTTC	CASSPIGDNEQFF
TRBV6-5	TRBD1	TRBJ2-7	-	TGTGCCAGCAGTGAGGACAGGGGCGAGCAGTACTTC	CASSEDRGEQYF
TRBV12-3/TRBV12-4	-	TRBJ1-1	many	TGTGCCAGCAGTTTTTGGGAAGTGGACACTGAAGCTTTCTTT	CASSFWEVDTEAFF
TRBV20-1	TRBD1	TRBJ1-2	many	TGCAGTGCTACATCCGGGACAGGATCCGGCTACACCTTC	CSATSGTGSGYTF
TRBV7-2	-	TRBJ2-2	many	TGTGCCAGCAGCAGTTCGTATGGGGGGACCGGGGAGCTGTTTTTT	CASSSSYGGTGELFF
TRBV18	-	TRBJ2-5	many	TGTGCCAGCTCAAACCAAGAGACCCAGTACTTC	CASSNQETQYF
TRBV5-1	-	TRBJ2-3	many	TGCGCCAGCAGCGCGGGACAGAATACGCAGTATTTT	CASSAGQNTQYF
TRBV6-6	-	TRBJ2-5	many	TGTGCCAGCAGTTTACCACAAGAGACCCAGTACTTC	CASSLPQETQYF
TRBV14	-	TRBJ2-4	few	TGTGCCAGCAGCCAGTGGAGGGTAAAAGCCAAAAACATTCAGTACTTC	CASSQWRVKAKNIQYF
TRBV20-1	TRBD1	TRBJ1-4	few	TGCAGTGCTCGACAGGGGGATGAAAAACTGTTTTTT	CSARQGDEKLFF
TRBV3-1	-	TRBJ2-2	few	TGTGCCAGCAGCCTGACAGGAGCTCGGGCCGGGGAGCTGTTTTTT	CASSLTGARAGELFF
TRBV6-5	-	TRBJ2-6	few	TGTGCCAGCAGTTACTCCGGCTCTGGGGCCAACGTCCTGACTTTC	CASSYSGSGANVLTF
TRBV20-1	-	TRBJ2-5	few	TGCAGTGCGCGGAAGACTAGCCAAGAGACCCAGTACTTC	CSARKTSQETQYF
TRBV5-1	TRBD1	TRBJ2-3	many	TGCGCCAGCAGCTCGCCCGGGACAGGGGGCATTGATACGCAGTATTTT	CASSSPGTGGIDTQYF
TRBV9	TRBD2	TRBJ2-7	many	TGTGCCAGCAGCCACGGGAGGCGGGGGGTCAACGAGCAGTACTTC	CASSHGRRGVNEQYF
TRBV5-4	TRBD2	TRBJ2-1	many	TGTGCCAGCAGCCGGACCGGGACTAGCTCGGCTGAGCAGTTCTTC	CASSRTGTSSAEQFF
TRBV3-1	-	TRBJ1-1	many	TGTGCCAGCAGCCAAGATTTACTGGACAAAGGGATAGGAGGGAACACTGAAGCTTTCTTT	CASSQDLLDKGIGGNTEAFF